This TCR beta chain appears in the sequencing data of a study of shared clonotypes between healthy human individuals. Per germline, CDR1 MDHEN and CDR2 SYDVKM. This CDR3 has 15 residues. Libraries were prepared by immunoSEQ multiplex PCR; TCRdb keeps only in-frame clonotypes and omits some of them. The sample has 500,000 or so clones; about 96% are singletons. The sequence derives from a woman in her 30s in good health. The chain recombines TRBV28 with TRBJ2-5, with D uncertain. The J call could be wrong; TRBJ2-7 is a better fit for the DNA end. The specimen sequenced was naive CD4+ T cells sorted from blood. Subset given: CD45RA+ positively selected. The DNA of the CDR3 is TGTGCCAGCAGTTTAAGGTGGCCAACATTCTACGAGCAGTACTTC. Its translation: CASSLRWPTFYEQYF.